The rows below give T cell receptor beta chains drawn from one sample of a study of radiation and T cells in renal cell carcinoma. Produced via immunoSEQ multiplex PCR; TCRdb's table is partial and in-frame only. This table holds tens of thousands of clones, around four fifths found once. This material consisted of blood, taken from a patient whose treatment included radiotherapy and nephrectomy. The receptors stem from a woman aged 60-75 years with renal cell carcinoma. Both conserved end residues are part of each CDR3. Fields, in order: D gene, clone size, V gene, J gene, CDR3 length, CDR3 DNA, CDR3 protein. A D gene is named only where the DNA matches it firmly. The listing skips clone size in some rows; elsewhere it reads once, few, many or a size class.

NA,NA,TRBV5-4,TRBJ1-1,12,TGTGCCAGCAGCTTCGGAGGGACCGAAGCTTTCTTT,CASSFGGTEAFF
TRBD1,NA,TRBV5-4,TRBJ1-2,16,TGTGCCAGCAGCTTGGCTACAGGGGACCTTGGTGATGGCTACACCTTC,CASSLATGDLGDGYTF
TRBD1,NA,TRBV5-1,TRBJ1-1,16,TGCGCCAGCAGCTCCCGGGACAGGGGGCTGGAAACTGAAGCTTTCTTT,CASSSRDRGLETEAFF
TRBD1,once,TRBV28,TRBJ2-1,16,TGTGCCAGCAGTTTCCGAGGACAGGGCCGACGTCGTGAGCAGTTCTTC,CASSFRGQGRRREQFF
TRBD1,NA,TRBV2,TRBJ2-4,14,TGTGCCAGCTCCCGGACAGGGATCAAAAACATTCAGTACTTC,CASSRTGIKNIQYF
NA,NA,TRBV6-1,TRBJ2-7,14,NA,CASILDRSSYEQYF
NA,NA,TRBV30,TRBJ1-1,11,TGTGCCTGGAGTGTTGGGACGGCAGCTTTCTTT,CAWSVGTAAFF
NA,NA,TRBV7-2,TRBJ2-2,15,TGTGCCAGCAGCTTAGGCGCTAGCTTCACCGGGGAGCTGTTTTTT,CASSLGASFTGELFF
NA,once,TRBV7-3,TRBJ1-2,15,TGTGCCAGCAGCTTATACCACACGTATAACTATGGCTACACCTTC,CASSLYHTYNYGYTF
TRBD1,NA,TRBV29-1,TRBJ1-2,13,TGCAGCTCCTCCCCGGGACAGGGGATCGGCTACACCTTC,CSSSPGQGIGYTF
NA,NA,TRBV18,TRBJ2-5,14,TGTGCCAGCTCACCCGGAACCGGGGAAGAGACCCAGTACTTC,CASSPGTGEETQYF
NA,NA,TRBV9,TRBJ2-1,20,TGTGCCAGCAGCGTAACTCCTTCAGGTCCTGAACACCACTCCTACAATGAGCAGTTCTTC,CASSVTPSGPEHHSYNEQFF
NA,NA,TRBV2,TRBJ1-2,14,TGTGCCAGCAGCGAAAATGCCAGGGTGGGCGGCTACACCTTC,CASSENARVGGYTF
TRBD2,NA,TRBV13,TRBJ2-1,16,TGTGCCAGCAGCTCGACTAGCGGGGGGGCATACAATGAGCAGTTCTTC,CASSSTSGGAYNEQFF
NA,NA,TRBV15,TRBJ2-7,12,TGTGCCTCCGGGACACCAGCCTACGAGCAGTACTTC,CASGTPAYEQYF
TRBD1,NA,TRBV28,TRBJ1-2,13,TGTGCCAGCAGCAAGACAGGGGTTAATGGCTACACCTTC,CASSKTGVNGYTF
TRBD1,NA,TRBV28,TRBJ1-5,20,TGTGCCAGCAGTTTCGTCCTCGGACAGGGCAGCCGTCTTAGCAATCAGCCCCAGCATTTT,CASSFVLGQGSRLSNQPQHF
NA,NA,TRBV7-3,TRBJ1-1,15,TGTGCCAGCAGCTTAAACGGTAAAGGGGTCACTGAAGCTTTCTTT,CASSLNGKGVTEAFF